This T cell receptor (beta chain) emerged from a study of shared clonotypes between healthy human individuals. At the level of the study: For every donor, three CD4 naive, three CD4 memory, two CD8 naive and one CD8 memory plates were used.

Per germline, CDR1 MDHEN and CDR2 SYDVKM. Trimming shortened V by 1 base and J by 5 bases, and 11 bases separated the two germline ends. The CDR3 spans 14 residues. The protocol was immunoSEQ multiplex PCR, while the TCRdb copy is restricted to in-frame clones and leaves out a portion. The table includes some 1,400,000 clones, approximately 97% detected once. Donors, healthy HIV-negative adults, lacked recent acute infections or vaccinations. Those who donated, Caucasian adults without exception, all lived in Nashville, Tennessee. The source is a man younger than 40 in good health. V is TRBV28 and J is TRBJ1-2, with unresolved D. Specimen: naive CD4+ T cells sorted from blood. The subset was: CD45RA+ positively selected. The DNA of the CDR3 is TGTGCCAGCAGTTTATTCTCTGACGGGTATGGCTACACCTTC. Its protein product is CASSLFSDGYGYTF.